Given below is one T cell receptor beta chain in context. There is no known antigen for this receptor. Base qualities are not recorded, but no much larger clone differs from it by a single base. The time point label of this sample denotes: baseline before oral tofacitinib. From alopecia areata patients, peripheral blood was collected along with lesional scalp punch biopsies. PBMCs were isolated by density centrifugation and stained for CD3, CD4 and CD8, and CD4+ and CD8+ T cells were sorted on a FACSAria. Libraries came from the immunoSEQ multiplex PCR assay. RNA was extracted from all samples and reverse transcribed into cDNA, which served as template for TCR sequencing. SuperScript III was used for first-strand cDNA synthesis, primed with a 2:1 mix of oligo-dT and random hexamers. A synthetic immune receptor repertoire was used to gauge amplification bias, and whatever bias remained was removed computationally. Per the original workflow: Raw reads were preprocessed to remove errors, and CDR3 was defined by IMGT conventions from the conserved cysteine to phenylalanine. Clonality was calculated as 1 minus Shannon entropy normalized by log2 of the number of productive unique TCRs. Whether each scalp clone was CD4 or CD8 was inferred by checking scalp TCRbeta sequences against the CD4 and CD8 repertoires from sorted blood. The table was pulled from immuneACCESS by TCRdb, which kept in-frame rearrangements only. Such tables lose some clones; where checked, under half of the loss comes from unresolved V genes, and the rest has no known cause. V and J calls and clone size are copied from that table; D and trimming were computed from the DNA. Present in this sample are 130,000 or so clones, around 49% of which were seen just once. The ten most abundant clones make up approximately 19% of the sample.

This specimen belongs to a study of CD8+ T cells in alopecia areata (dated by TCRdb to the late 2010s). Looking at the study overall: The treated patients, all with moderate-to-severe alopecia areata, were enrolled in an open-label pilot trial of oral tofacitinib given at 5 to 10 mg twice daily. On the human side, TCRbeta sequencing was run on scalp tissue and on sorted CD4+ and CD8+ peripheral blood T cells from healthy controls and from alopecia areata patients with either patchy or totalis/universalis disease. TCRbeta CDR3 regions were amplified by immunoSEQ multiplex PCR with 35 Vbeta forward and 13 Jbeta reverse primers. Scalp clonality was compared among normal scalp (n=4), patchy alopecia areata scalp (n=8), and alopecia totalis/universalis scalp (n=8). Biopsies were taken from tofacitinib-treated patients at baseline and again at 4 and 24 weeks into treatment, and several of those patients also had a later scalp biopsy. Tofacitinib was given for 6 to 18 months, followed by 6 months of follow-up off drug to assess delayed response and recurrence. RNA came from the PAXgene miRNA kit for fixed scalp, the miRNeasy kit for PBMCs, and the RNeasy kit for mouse skin. High-throughput TCRbeta sequencing was used to examine T cell clonal expansion in alopecia areata in both the C3H/HeJ mouse model and human patients. Results the study describes overall, beyond this receptor: Compared with normal scalp, lesional scalp, particularly in alopecia totalis/universalis, had higher clonality and more expanded CD8+ clones, which suggests antigenic drive. TCR sequences shared between patients were less clear than in mice, possibly partly because of HLA diversity in the patient population. Scalp TCR repertoire analysis is complicated because resident alphabeta T cells in normal human skin are also sequenced, whereas mouse skin is dominated by gammadelta T cells.

This specimen consisted of CD8+ T cells sorted from blood, obtained at week 0. The TCR comes from a human donor with alopecia areata.

The nucleotide sequence reads TGTGCCAGCAGCTTCCTTCAGGGGCCCTCGTACGAGCAGTACTTC. This gives the protein CASSFLQGPSYEQYF. The chain uses TRBV4-2 and TRBJ2-7, and TRBD1 may be the D gene, going by 6 matching bases. The germline V gene yields LGHNA for CDR1 and YNFKEQ for CDR2. Inclusive of the bounding cysteine and phenylalanine, the CDR3 is 15 residues long. The CDR3 DNA has 45 bases and is translated from base 1. The germline ends are 18 bases apart after V is trimmed by 5 bases and J by 4 bases.